These T cell receptor beta chains were read from a single sample in a study of Ad26.COV2.S vaccination and SARS-CoV-2 variants. Libraries were prepared by immunoSEQ multiplex PCR; TCRdb keeps only in-frame clonotypes and omits some of them. The sample has 350,000 to 400,000 clones; roughly nine tenths are singletons. This specimen was peripheral blood, taken in a trial of Ad26.COV2.S vaccine versus placebo. All receptors derive from a person aged 18-60 years who received the Ad26.COV2.S COVID-19 vaccine or a placebo. Each CDR3 is given with its conserved first and last residue.

TRBV19	TRBJ2-2	CASSIRTGGTGELFF
TRBV18	TRBJ1-1	CASTRTENTEAFF
TRBV30	TRBJ1-1	CAWRQGVGTEAFF
TRBV3-1/TRBV3-2	TRBJ1-1	CASSYNADRMNTEAFF
TRBV13	TRBJ2-5	CASSFSTRMETQYF
TRBV6-2/TRBV6-3	TRBJ1-4	CASSQAGTTNEKLFF
TRBV10-3	TRBJ2-7	CAIKGTGTYEQYF
TRBV25-1	TRBJ2-3	CASSEYRRDTQYF
TRBV6-5	TRBJ1-1	CASRGNGGRTEAFF
TRBV25-1	TRBJ1-6	CASSELDGQGAGSPLHF
TRBV27	TRBJ2-4	CASSPSTGIAKNIQYF
TRBV29-1	TRBJ2-5	CSVVKETQYF
TRBV5-4	TRBJ1-6	CASSSGMTGTNSPLHF
TRBV4-1	TRBJ2-3	CASSQVGLAGTDTQYF
TRBV11-1	TRBJ2-2	CASSLVAGANTGELFF
TRBV30	TRBJ1-1	CACRDEGTEAFF
TRBV19	TRBJ2-3	CASSSSSGGSSTDTQYF
TRBV19	TRBJ1-5	CASRGPGSNQPQHF
TRBV5-6	TRBJ1-5	CASSLAGQPQHF
TRBV12-3/TRBV12-4	TRBJ2-7	CASSPGRIYEQYF
TRBV4-1	TRBJ1-2	CASSQAEKGRYGYTF
TRBV27	TRBJ1-5	CASSSYRDRTNQPQHF
TRBV24-1	TRBJ1-2	CATSDSTANYGYTF
TRBV7-9	TRBJ1-2	CASSLGGGDTNYGYTF
TRBV27	TRBJ2-3	CASSPWGTDTQYF
TRBV7-2	TRBJ2-5	CASSHWDTQETQYF
TRBV6-2/TRBV6-3	TRBJ2-1	CASSYADRPLFRPNEQFF
TRBV30	TRBJ1-1	CAWSVTRFNTEAFF
TRBV4-1	TRBJ2-2	CASRPPGQGNTGELFF
TRBV10-2	TRBJ2-2	CARGLDTANTGELFF
TRBV7-2	TRBJ2-7	CASSLAPGAAYEQYF
TRBV7-9	TRBJ1-2	CASSLTVNYGYTF
TRBV19	TRBJ2-2	CASSIGQGTGELFF
TRBV6-5	TRBJ1-2	CASSYRGRGNYGYTF
TRBV5-6	TRBJ1-2	CASRFRDTPQSYGYTF
TRBV6-1	TRBJ1-3	CASSEYRPGTGNTIYF
TRBV3-1/TRBV3-2	TRBJ2-5	CASSQDPGGASETQYF
TRBV10-3	TRBJ2-7	CAIRGQGAGEQYF
TRBV4-3	TRBJ1-1	CASSLSRGHTEAFF
TRBV30	TRBJ2-7	CAYRTEDYEQYF
TRBV4-2	TRBJ2-7	CASSLSPFDSASYEQYF
TRBV2	TRBJ1-5	CASSGSGDYSNQPQHF
TRBV10-3	TRBJ2-2	CAISRLEGPSTGELFF
TRBV9	TRBJ1-2	CASSVEARAGYGYTF
TRBV6-1	TRBJ2-7	CASSEIHRGPTYEQYF
TRBV6-6	TRBJ2-2	CASSYPDRGLFF
TRBV5-1	TRBJ1-2	CASSSRQGGTNYGYTF
TRBV3-1/TRBV3-2	TRBJ2-7	CASSQGTLNEQYF
TRBV12-3/TRBV12-4	TRBJ2-3	CASSPGLLITQYF
TRBV15	TRBJ2-1	CATSRGGQGYYNEQFF
TRBV4-3	TRBJ1-1	CASSQVVTGGVRTEAFF
TRBV9	TRBJ1-2	CASKGEHEGYTF
TRBV6-2/TRBV6-3	TRBJ1-5	CASSLLTGEPQHF
TRBV5-1	TRBJ1-4	CASSLPSRSPTNEKLFF
TRBV7-2	TRBJ1-6	CASSLGGGSGNSPLHF
TRBV10-3	TRBJ2-7	CAISVSGFGYEQYF
TRBV11-2	TRBJ2-5	CASSFVGPGETQYF